Below, 18 T cell receptor beta chains from the same sample are listed, as sequenced in a study of blood T cell repertoires in COVID-19 (dated by TCRdb to about 2020). The library was built by means of the immunoSEQ multiplex PCR assay. Here the immuneACCESS table is served through TCRdb, limited to in-frame sequences with V and J called. Missing clones are a known gap in these copies; in checked studies unresolved V genes cover under half, and the rest lacks a known reason. The sample table shows approximately 94,000 clones, and roughly 87% are seen once. The top ten hold approximately 7% of the sample. The specimen was peripheral blood. The receptors here all came from a young man in a cohort sampled during active COVID-19.

The rearrangement uses TRBV28 and TRBJ2-3, with a weak D call TRBD2 (5 bases). Germline V gene data show CDR1 as MDHEN and CDR2 as SYDVKM. This CDR3 spans 12 amino acids. V was cut by 7 bases and J by 5 bases, with 10 bases left in between. The CDR3 DNA follows: TGTGCCAGCACAAGTGCGGGAGATACGCAGTATTTT. Amino acids: CASTSAGDTQYF.

This rearrangement joins TRBV4-3 to TRBJ2-5; D call uncertain. Germline assignment: CDR1 LGHNA and CDR2 YSLEER. The CDR3 totals 15 residues. The V end lost 1 base, the J end lost 5 bases, and 14 bases lay between the germline ends. DNA of the CDR3: TGCGCCAGCAGCCAAGGCTCCGGGTCCAGTGAGACCCAGTACTTC. It codes for CASSQGSGSSETQYF.

The DNA of the CDR3 is TGTGCCAGCTCACCTGGAGTTAATGAAAAACTGTTTTTT. Translated: CASSPGVNEKLFF. The gene calls are TRBV18 and TRBJ1-4, with no clear D. V gave up 3 bases and J gave up 4 bases, with 6 bases separating them. Germline values: CDR1 KGHSH, CDR2 LQKENI. The CDR3 has 13 residues.

This clone has only a few counts. The CDR3: CASSEDRQGGNTIYF. CDR3 DNA sequence: TGTGCCAGCAGTGAAGATAGACAGGGAGGAAACACCATATATTTT. The chain carries TRBV25-1 and TRBJ1-3, with 7 bases that match TRBD1. V was clipped by 2 bases and J by 4 bases; unmatched bases: 5. Germline values: CDR1 MGHDK, CDR2 SYGVNS. CDR3 length: 15 residues.

V is TRBV9 and J is TRBJ1-1; D remains unclear. V was pared by 7 bases and J by 0 bases, with 13 bases between. The length of the CDR3 is 14 residues. Germline values: CDR1 SGDLS, CDR2 YYNGEE. The CDR3 sequence is CASRPRAMNTEAFF. CDR3 DNA sequence: TGTGCCAGCCGTCCGCGGGCCATGAACACTGAAGCTTTCTTT.

This chain joins TRBV6-2 or TRBV6-3 and TRBJ2-5, with 12 bases fitting TRBD2. The CDR3 extends over 17 amino acids. The V and J ends lost 2 bases and 5 bases, in that order; junction bases with no gene match: 9. Germline CDR1 is MNHEY and CDR2 is SVGEGT. The CDR3 reads CASSYPTSSGGAETQYF. CDR3 nucleotide sequence: TGTGCCAGCAGTTACCCGACCTCTAGCGGGGGGGCGGAGACCCAGTACTTC.

This clone appeared a few times. V gene TRBV6-1 combines with J gene TRBJ1-5; 8 nucleotides align to TRBD1. The germline V gene encodes CDR1 MNHNS and CDR2 SASEGT. The CDR3 spans 15 residues. V was pared by 3 bases and J by 4 bases, with 5 bases of the junction left unmatched. The CDR3 nucleotides read TGTGCCAGCAGTGATAACCGACAGGGGAATCAGCCCCAGCATTTT. This gives the protein CASSDNRQGNQPQHF.

The V gene is TRBV4-1, the J gene TRBJ1-5; D might be TRBD1 (5 bases). In germline, CDR1 is MGHRA, CDR2 YSYEKL. V gave up 0 bases and J gave up 6 bases, with 9 bases separating them. The CDR3 spans 14 residues. CDR3 in DNA: TGCGCCAGCAGCCAAGACACAGGCCGTCAGCCCCAGCATTTT. This sequence encodes CASSQDTGRQPQHF.

This clone has only a few counts. V gene TRBV11-2 combines with J gene TRBJ1-1; 8 bases are a match to TRBD1. CDR3 length equals 14 residues. CDR1 is SGHAT and CDR2 is FQNNGV in the germline V gene. The ends lost 1 base at V and 6 bases at J; junction bases unmatched: 4. The chain's CDR3 is CASSLGLQGAEAFF. CDR3 DNA: TGTGCCAGCAGCTTAGGATTACAGGGGGCTGAAGCTTTCTTT. Complete variable domain (other parts from reference TRBV11-2 and TRBJ1-1): EAGVAQSPRYKIIEKRQSVAFWCNPISGHATLYWYQQILGQGPKLLIQFQNNGVVDDSQLPKDRFSAERLKGVDSTLKIQPAKLEDSAVYLCASSLGLQGAEAFFGQGTRLTVV.

V and J are TRBV15 and TRBJ2-7; D is unclear. CDR1 is LNHNV and CDR2 is YYDKDF in the germline V gene (reference sequence). V dropped 5 bases and J dropped 4 bases, with 3 bases sitting between them. This CDR3 region has 10 residues. The CDR3 is CATSPYEQYF. DNA for the CDR3: TGTGCCACCAGCCCGTACGAGCAGTACTTC.

The V call is TRBV18, the J call TRBJ2-3; no clear D. Trimming removed 1 base from V and 4 bases from J, with 9 bases in between. Per the germline V gene, CDR1 is KGHSH and CDR2 is LQKENI. The CDR3 sequence is 14 residues long. The CDR3 region has the DNA TGTGCCAGCTCACCACTTTCCACGGCAGATACGCAGTATTTT. Translated, it gives CASSPLSTADTQYF.

This chain links TRBV18 with TRBJ1-2; 7 bases are shared with TRBD1. Germline lookup yields CDR1 KGHSH and CDR2 LQKENI. The V and J ends lost 3 bases and 2 bases, in that order; junction bases with no gene match: 3. The CDR3 runs 14 residues. In nucleotides, the CDR3 is TGTGCCAGCTCACCCCAGACAGGGAACTATGGCTACACCTTC. It is translated as CASSPQTGNYGYTF.

V gene TRBV5-1 combines with J gene TRBJ2-1; D perhaps matches TRBD1 (6 bases). The CDR3 consists of 15 residues. The V end was cut by 4 bases, the J end by 2 bases, with 13 bases between. Germline-derived CDR1 and CDR2 are SGHRS and YFSETQ. The CDR3 spells CASSQGQPPYNEQFF. CDR3 sequence (DNA): TGCGCCAGCAGCCAAGGACAGCCACCCTACAATGAGCAGTTCTTC.

This clone appeared once. V and J are TRBV30 and TRBJ1-3; the match to TRBD1 covers 7 bases. With V trimmed by 0 bases and J by 5 bases, 4 bases remained unmatched. Germline V gene sequence: CDR1 GTSNPN, CDR2 SVGIG (reference sequence). CDR3 length: 14 amino acids. The CDR3 DNA is TGTGCCTGGAGTGTACAGGGGTATCGAAACACCATATATTTT. Its protein product is CAWSVQGYRNTIYF.

The gene calls are TRBV7-9 and TRBJ2-3; D may be TRBD2 (5 bases). The V end lost 5 bases, the J end lost 0 bases, and 21 bases lay between the germline ends. CDR1 SEHNR and CDR2 FQNEAQ come from the germline V gene (reference sequence). This CDR3 comprises 18 residues. The CDR3 region has the DNA TGTGCCAGCAGCCAGACCGGTGATTCAGCGGCTAGCACAGATACGCAGTATTTT. Translation: CASSQTGDSAASTDTQYF.

The V and J genes are TRBV5-1 and TRBJ1-4; D is unclear. The germline gives CDR1 SGHRS, CDR2 YFSETQ. This CDR3 is 14 amino acids long. V lost 4 bases, J lost 0 bases, and 7 bases lay in between. In DNA, the CDR3 is TGCGCCAGCAGCCCCCTCGCAACTAATGAAAAACTGTTTTTT. Residues: CASSPLATNEKLFF.

CDR3 coding DNA: TGTGCCAGCAGCACGCGAAGCGGGGGGAGCTCCTACAATGAGCAGTTCTTC. Amino acid sequence: CASSTRSGGSSYNEQFF. The rearrangement uses TRBV13 and TRBJ2-1, with 9 positions matching TRBD2. V trimming: 5 bases; J trimming: 0 bases; junction bases outside the gene matches: 8. Germline V gene sequence: CDR1 PRHDT, CDR2 FYEKMQ (reference sequence). The CDR3 is 17 amino acids.

The chain recombines TRBV10-3 with TRBJ2-1, with TRBD1 matching 12 bases. The CDR3 extends over 14 amino acids. V gave up 6 bases and J gave up 6 bases; unmatched junction bases: 3. From germline, CDR1 is ENHRY and CDR2 SYGVKD. The CDR3, as DNA: TGTGCCATCAGGGGACAGGGGGCTGGCAATGAGCAGTTCTTC. This codes for CAIRGQGAGNEQFF.